This TCR beta chain was sequenced in a study of response to subunit inactivated influenza vaccine. The study, taken as a whole, reports: A suggestion made by the authors is that each seasonal influenza vaccination recruits few new T cells.

TCRdb fed the RT-PCR reads into MiXCR, producing one record per CDR3 protein. The repertoire has about 190,000 distinct CDR3 sequences, under 15% of them found once; the top ten carry 26%. CDR3 length equals 17 residues. The V end was cut by 5 bases, the J end by 1 base, with 18 bases between. CDR1 and CDR2 from the germline V gene are LNHDA and SQIVND (reference sequence). This clonotype has only a few counts. The antigen is undetermined. The sequence derives from a man aged 45-65 years who received an inactivated influenza vaccine. The source was CD8+ T cells sorted from PBMCs, collected around 5 days after vaccination. This chain uses TRBV19 with TRBJ2-1, with unresolved D. The CDR3 spells CASSSYEPDDSYNEQFF. The CDR3 DNA follows: TGTGCCAGTAGTTCTTATGAACCGGACGATTCCTACAATGAGCAGTTCTTC.